This TCR beta chain appears in the sequencing data of a study of radiation and T cells in renal cell carcinoma. Regarding time point: blood 4 weeks post-SBRT, at nephrectomy. Described treatment: 15 Gy SBRT to primary tumor, nephrectomy 4 weeks later. The protocol was immunoSEQ multiplex PCR, while the TCRdb copy is restricted to in-frame clones and leaves out a portion. This table holds roughly 58,000 clones, 60% to 85% found once. This CDR3 has 14 amino acids. Looked up from germline, CDR1 is SGHVS and CDR2 is FQNEAQ. V was trimmed by 5 bases and J by 5 bases, leaving 15 bases between them. The TCR was taken from a man aged 55 to 69 with renal cell carcinoma. The V and J genes are TRBV7-8 and TRBJ2-5, with a tentative D call TRBD1 (6 bases). Specimen: blood, collected from a patient whose treatment included radiotherapy and nephrectomy. The CDR3 coding sequence is TGTGCCAGCAGCCTATCACAGGGAACCGAGACCCAGTACTTC. It specifies CASSLSQGTETQYF.